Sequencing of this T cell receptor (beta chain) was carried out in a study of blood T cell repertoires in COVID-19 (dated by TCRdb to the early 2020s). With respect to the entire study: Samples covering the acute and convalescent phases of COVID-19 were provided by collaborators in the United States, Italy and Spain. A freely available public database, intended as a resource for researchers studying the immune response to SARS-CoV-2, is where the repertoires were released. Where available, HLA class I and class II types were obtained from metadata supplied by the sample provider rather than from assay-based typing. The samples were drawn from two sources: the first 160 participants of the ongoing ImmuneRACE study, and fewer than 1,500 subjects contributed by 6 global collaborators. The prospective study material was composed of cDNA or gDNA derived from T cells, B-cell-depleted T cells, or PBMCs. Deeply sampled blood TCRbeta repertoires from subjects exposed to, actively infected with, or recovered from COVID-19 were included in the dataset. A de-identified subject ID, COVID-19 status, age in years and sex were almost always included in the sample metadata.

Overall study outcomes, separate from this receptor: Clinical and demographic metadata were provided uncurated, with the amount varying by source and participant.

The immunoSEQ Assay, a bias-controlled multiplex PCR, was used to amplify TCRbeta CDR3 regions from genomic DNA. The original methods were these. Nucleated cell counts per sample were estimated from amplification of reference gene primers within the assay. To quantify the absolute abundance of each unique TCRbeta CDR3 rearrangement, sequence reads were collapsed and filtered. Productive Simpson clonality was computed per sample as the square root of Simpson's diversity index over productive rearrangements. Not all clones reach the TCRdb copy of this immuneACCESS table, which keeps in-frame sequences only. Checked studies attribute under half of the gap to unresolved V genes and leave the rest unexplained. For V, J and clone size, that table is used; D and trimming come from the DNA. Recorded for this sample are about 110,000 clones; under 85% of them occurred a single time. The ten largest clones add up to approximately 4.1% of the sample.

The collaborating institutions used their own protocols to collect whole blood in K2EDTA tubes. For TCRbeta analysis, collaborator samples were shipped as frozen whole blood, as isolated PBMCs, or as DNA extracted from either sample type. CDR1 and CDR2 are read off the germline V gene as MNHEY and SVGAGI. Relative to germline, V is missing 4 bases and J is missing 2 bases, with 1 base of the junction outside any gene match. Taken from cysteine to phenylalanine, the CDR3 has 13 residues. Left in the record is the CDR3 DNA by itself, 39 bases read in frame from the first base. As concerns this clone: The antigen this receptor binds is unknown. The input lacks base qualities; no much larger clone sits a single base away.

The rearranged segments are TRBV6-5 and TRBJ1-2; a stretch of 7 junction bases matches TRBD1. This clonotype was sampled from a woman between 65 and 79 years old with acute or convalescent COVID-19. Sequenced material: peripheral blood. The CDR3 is CASSSGQNYGYTF. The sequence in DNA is TGTGCCAGCAGTTCGGGACAGAACTATGGCTACACCTTC.